These T cell receptor beta chains were read from a single sample in a study of control samples from healthy donors and cancer patients. TCRdb's copy holds only in-frame clones and misses some; the assay was immunoSEQ multiplex PCR. The sample shows some 150,000 clones, 96% of them seen only once. The sample comprised blood. The receptors derive from a woman between 25 and 40 years old in good health. The CDR3 runs from the conserved cysteine through the conserved F or W. The D gene is left open where the match is weak.

TRBJ1-5 | - | TRBV6-6 | 16 | CASSYEVKGGNQPQHF
TRBJ1-1 | - | TRBV12-5 | 13 | CASGLGGRFPPFF
TRBJ2-7 | TRBD1 | TRBV6-5 | 15 | CASTRSPGQRYEQYF
TRBJ2-5 | TRBD1 | TRBV19 | 14 | CASSTGDSQETQYF
TRBJ1-5 | - | TRBV30 | 16 | CAWSVFGRPSNQPQHF
TRBJ2-2 | - | TRBV6-5 | 15 | CASNREGTNTGELFF
TRBJ2-2 | TRBD2 | TRBV18 | 17 | CASSPPVSGRVTGELFF
TRBJ1-4 | - | TRBV10-3 | 17 | CAISESYFWGTNEKLFF
TRBJ2-7 | - | TRBV19 | 14 | CASSIGTLNYEQYF
TRBJ2-3 | - | TRBV24-1 | 13 | CATSEDGTDTQYF
TRBJ2-3 | - | TRBV20-1 | 11 | CSASIADTQYF
TRBJ2-1 | - | TRBV6-5 | 14 | CASRGNGAGNEQFF
TRBJ1-3 | - | TRBV5-1 | 15 | CASSWGRSSGNTIYF
TRBJ1-2 | - | TRBV5-1 | 17 | CASSLAVGLLANYGYTF
TRBJ1-5 | TRBD1 | TRBV29-1 | 13 | CSVGDRRDQPQHF
TRBJ2-1 | TRBD2 | TRBV5-1 | 16 | CASSPFTSGSYNEQFF
TRBJ2-7 | - | TRBV7-8 | 13 | CASSSDRIYEQYF
TRBJ1-3 | - | TRBV30 | 14 | CAWSETVLGNTIYF
TRBJ2-1 | - | TRBV27 | 12 | CASSPNDYEQFF
TRBJ1-2 | - | TRBV27 | 16 | CASSLDRWGMYYGYTF
TRBJ2-7 | - | TRBV5-5 | 16 | CASSLVSSANSYEQYF
TRBJ1-6 | TRBD1 | TRBV27 | 17 | CASSKDRETEYNSPLHF
TRBJ1-2 | - | TRBV21-1 | 14 | CASSKAWTGHGYTF
TRBJ2-7 | - | TRBV6-5 | 13 | CASSYGRPGEQYF
TRBJ2-5 | - | TRBV5-1 | 16 | CASSSVDDSSEETQYF
TRBJ1-3 | - | TRBV6-5 | 14 | CASSYSPGRNTIYF
TRBJ2-7 | TRBD1 | TRBV7-8 | 14 | CASSLRDRDGEQYF
TRBJ2-5 | TRBD2 | TRBV18 | 17 | CASSPPRREGNQETQYF
TRBJ2-1 | TRBD2 | TRBV18 | 16 | CASSPTSGGHLNEQFF
TRBJ1-3 | TRBD1 | TRBV9 | 15 | CASSGLRQGGDTIYF
TRBJ2-7 | TRBD1 | TRBV7-9 | 14 | CASSSRDRLYEQYF
TRBJ1-1 | - | TRBV28 | 15 | CASSLLRTVNTEAFF
TRBJ2-1 | TRBD2 | TRBV6-2/TRBV6-3 | 20 | CASSSEPGTSGRFGYNEQFF
TRBJ2-5 | - | TRBV27 | 13 | CASSLAGWETQYF
TRBJ2-7 | TRBD1 | TRBV10-2 | 13 | CASTAGGRYEQYF
TRBJ2-7 | TRBD2 | TRBV7-3 | 13 | CASSRTSGYEQYF
TRBJ2-5 | - | TRBV28 | 12 | CASSYVLETQYF
TRBJ2-7 | TRBD1 | TRBV25-1 | 16 | CASRLPGTGNAYEQYF
TRBJ1-1 | - | TRBV7-9 | 14 | CASSLTGAQTEAFF
TRBJ2-7 | - | TRBV28 | 15 | CASSSRELSYYEQYF
TRBJ1-2 | TRBD1 | TRBV5-4 | 14 | CASSWTGPNYGYTF
TRBJ2-7 | - | TRBV11-3 | 14 | CASSLGTGPYEQYF
TRBJ1-3 | - | TRBV2 | 14 | CASSDRASGNTIYF
TRBJ1-1 | - | TRBV14 | 16 | CASSPNPESAGCEAFF
TRBJ1-2 | - | TRBV6-2/TRBV6-3 | 14 | CASSYLGGLDGYTF
TRBJ1-1 | - | TRBV6-1 | 16 | CASSDWQGPRATEAFF
TRBJ2-5 | TRBD2 | TRBV19 | 15 | CASIGTSGSGETQYF
TRBJ1-4 | - | TRBV5-4 | 18 | CASSLSRGGWSTNEKLFF
TRBJ2-5 | - | TRBV15 | 16 | CATSTRRTGNQETQYF
TRBJ2-2 | TRBD2 | TRBV7-6 | 17 | CASSPRAVGRTTGELFF
TRBJ1-2 | - | TRBV28 | 14 | CASSEGFRNYGYTF
TRBJ1-1 | TRBD1 | TRBV19 | 13 | CASSSRGPTEAFF
TRBJ1-4 | - | TRBV3-1/TRBV3-2 | 12 | CASSRRSEKLFF
TRBJ1-3 | - | TRBV6-5 | 14 | CASSYDVSGNTIYF
TRBJ1-1 | - | TRBV28 | 14 | CASSSTGGWYAAFF